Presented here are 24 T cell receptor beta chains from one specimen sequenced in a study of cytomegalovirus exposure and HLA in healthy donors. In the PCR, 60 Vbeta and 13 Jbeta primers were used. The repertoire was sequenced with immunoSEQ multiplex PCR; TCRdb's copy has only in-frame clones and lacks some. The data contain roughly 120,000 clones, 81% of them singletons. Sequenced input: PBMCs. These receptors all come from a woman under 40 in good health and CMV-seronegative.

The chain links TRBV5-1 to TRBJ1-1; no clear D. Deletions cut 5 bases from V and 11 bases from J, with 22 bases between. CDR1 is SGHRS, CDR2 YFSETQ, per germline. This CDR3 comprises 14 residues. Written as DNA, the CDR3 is TGCGCCAGCAGGATGGGCTATCGAGTCGGCGAGGCTTTCTTT. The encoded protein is CASRMGYRVGEAFF.

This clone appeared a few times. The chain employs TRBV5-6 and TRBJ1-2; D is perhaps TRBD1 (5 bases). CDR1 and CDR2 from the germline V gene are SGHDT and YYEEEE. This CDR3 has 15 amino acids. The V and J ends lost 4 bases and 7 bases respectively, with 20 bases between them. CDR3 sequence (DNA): TGTGCCAGCAGCCTAAGGGCGGGGGAACGGAGTGGCTACACCTTC. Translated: CASSLRAGERSGYTF.

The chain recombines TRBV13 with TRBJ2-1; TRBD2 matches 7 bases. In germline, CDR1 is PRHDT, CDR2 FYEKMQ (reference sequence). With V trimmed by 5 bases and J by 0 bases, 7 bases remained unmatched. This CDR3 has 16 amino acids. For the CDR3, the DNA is TGTGCCAGCAGCCCCCCTAGCGGCACCTCCTACAATGAGCAGTTCTTC. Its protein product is CASSPPSGTSYNEQFF.

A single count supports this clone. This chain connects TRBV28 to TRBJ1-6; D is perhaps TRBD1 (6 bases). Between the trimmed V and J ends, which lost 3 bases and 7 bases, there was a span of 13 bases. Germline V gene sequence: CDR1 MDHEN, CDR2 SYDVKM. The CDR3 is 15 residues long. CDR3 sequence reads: CASSLTDRLNSPLHF. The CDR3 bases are TGTGCCAGCAGTTTGACGGACAGATTAAATTCACCCCTCCACTTT.

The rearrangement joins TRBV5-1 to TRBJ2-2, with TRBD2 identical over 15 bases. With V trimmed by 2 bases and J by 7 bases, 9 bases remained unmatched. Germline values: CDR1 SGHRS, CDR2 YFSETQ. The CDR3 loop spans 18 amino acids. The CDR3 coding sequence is TGCGCCAGCAGCTTCGGGACTAGCGGGAGGAGGGTCGGCGGGGAGCTGTTTTTT. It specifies CASSFGTSGRRVGGELFF.

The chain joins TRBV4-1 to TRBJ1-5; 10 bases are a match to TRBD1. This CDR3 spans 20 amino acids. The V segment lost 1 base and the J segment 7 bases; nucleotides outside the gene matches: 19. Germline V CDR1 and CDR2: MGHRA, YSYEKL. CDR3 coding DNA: TGCGCCAGCAGCCAAGCCCTCTTTGGACAGGGGGATCCGACTGGCCAGCCCCAGCATTTT. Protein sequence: CASSQALFGQGDPTGQPQHF.

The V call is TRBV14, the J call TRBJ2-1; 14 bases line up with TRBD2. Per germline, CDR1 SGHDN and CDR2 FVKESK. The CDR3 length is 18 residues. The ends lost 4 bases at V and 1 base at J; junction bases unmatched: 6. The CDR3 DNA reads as TGTGCCAGCAGCCCGGGACTAGCGGGAGTCCCATCCTACAATGAGCAGTTCTTC. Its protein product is CASSPGLAGVPSYNEQFF.

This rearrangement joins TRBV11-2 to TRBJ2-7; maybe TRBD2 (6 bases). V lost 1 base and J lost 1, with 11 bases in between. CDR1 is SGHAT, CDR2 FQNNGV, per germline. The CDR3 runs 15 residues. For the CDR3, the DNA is TGTGCCAGCAGCTTAGCGGGAGTGGTGTCCTACGAGCAGTACTTC. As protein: CASSLAGVVSYEQYF. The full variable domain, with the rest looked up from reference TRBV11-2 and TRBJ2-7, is EAGVAQSPRYKIIEKRQSVAFWCNPISGHATLYWYQQILGQGPKLLIQFQNNGVVDDSQLPKDRFSAERLKGVDSTLKIQPAKLEDSAVYLCASSLAGVVSYEQYFGPGTRLTVT.

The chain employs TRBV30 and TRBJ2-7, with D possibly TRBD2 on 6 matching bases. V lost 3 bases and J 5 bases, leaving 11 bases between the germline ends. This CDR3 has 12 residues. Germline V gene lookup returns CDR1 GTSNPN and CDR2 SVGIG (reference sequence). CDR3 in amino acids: CAWSLGLDEQYF. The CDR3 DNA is TGTGCCTGGAGCCTGGGACTTGACGAGCAGTACTTC.

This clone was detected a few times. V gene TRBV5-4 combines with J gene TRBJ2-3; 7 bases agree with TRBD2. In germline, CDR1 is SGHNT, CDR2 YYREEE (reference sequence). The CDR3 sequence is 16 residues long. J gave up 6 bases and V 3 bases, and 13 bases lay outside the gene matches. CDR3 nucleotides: TGTGCCAGCAGCTGGGGGGGGGAGTTCGGTAGCGATACGCAGTATTTT. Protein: CASSWGGEFGSDTQYF.

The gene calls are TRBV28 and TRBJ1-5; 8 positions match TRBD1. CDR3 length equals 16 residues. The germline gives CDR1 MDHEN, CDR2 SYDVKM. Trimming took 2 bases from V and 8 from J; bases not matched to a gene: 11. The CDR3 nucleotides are TGTGCCAGCAGTTTAGCCCAAGGACAGGGACTTAAGCCCCAGCATTTT. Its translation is CASSLAQGQGLKPQHF.

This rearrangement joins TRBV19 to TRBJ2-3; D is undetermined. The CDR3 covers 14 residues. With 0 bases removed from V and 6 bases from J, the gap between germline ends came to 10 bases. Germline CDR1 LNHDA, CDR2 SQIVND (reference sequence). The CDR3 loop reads CASSIDVPEDTQYF. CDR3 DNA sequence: TGTGCCAGTAGTATAGATGTTCCCGAGGATACGCAGTATTTT.

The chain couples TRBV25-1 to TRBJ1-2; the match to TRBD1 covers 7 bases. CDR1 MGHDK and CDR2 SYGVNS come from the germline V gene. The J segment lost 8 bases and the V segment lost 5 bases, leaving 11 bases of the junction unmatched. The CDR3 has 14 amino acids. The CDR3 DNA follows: TGTGCCAGCAGTCCTACCAGGGGGTTGGGAGGCTACACCTTC. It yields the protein CASSPTRGLGGYTF.

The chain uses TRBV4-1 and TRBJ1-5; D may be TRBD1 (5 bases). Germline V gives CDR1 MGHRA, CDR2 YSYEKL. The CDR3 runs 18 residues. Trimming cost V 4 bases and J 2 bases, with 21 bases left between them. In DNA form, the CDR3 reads TGCGCCAGCAGCCCACAATTGTTCCAGGGCGGAGGCAATCAGCCCCAGCATTTT. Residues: CASSPQLFQGGGNQPQHF.

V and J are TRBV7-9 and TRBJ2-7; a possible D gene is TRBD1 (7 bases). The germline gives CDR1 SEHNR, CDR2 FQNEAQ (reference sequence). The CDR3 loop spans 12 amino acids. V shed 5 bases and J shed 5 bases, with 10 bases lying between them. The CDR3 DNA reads TGTGCCAGCAGCCGGGGGACAGACGAGCAGTACTTC. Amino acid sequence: CASSRGTDEQYF.

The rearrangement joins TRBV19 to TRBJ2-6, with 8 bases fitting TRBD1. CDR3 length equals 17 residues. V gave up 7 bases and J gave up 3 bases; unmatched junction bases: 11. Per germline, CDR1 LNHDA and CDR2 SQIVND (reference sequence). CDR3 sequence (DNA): TGTGCCAGTACCCCCGGGACAGGCGTGCTTGGGGCCAACGTCCTGACTTTC. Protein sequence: CASTPGTGVLGANVLTF.

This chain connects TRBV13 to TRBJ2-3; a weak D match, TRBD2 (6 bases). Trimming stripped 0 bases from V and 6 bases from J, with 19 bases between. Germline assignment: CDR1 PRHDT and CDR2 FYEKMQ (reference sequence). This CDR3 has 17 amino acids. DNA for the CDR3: TGTGCCAGCAGCTTAGGAGTGGGAGGTACAAAAAAGGATACGCAGTATTTT. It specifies CASSLGVGGTKKDTQYF.

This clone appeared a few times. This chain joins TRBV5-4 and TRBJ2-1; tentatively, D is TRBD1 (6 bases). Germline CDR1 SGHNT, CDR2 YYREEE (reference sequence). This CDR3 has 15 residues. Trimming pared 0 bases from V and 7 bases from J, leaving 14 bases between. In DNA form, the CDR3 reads TGTGCCAGCAGCTTGGTTCAGGGGCTGGGGAATGAGCAGTTCTTC. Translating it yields CASSLVQGLGNEQFF.

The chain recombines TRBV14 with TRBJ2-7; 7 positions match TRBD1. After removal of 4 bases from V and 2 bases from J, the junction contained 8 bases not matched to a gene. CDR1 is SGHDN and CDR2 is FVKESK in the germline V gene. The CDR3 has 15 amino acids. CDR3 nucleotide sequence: TGTGCCAGCAGCCTAGGACAGGCGTATACCTACGAGCAGTACTTC. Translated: CASSLGQAYTYEQYF.

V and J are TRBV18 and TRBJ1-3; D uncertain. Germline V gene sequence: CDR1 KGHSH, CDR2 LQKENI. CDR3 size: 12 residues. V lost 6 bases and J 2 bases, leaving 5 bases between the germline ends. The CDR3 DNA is TGTGCCAGCTCGCCTACTGGAAACACCATATATTTT. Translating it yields CASSPTGNTIYF.

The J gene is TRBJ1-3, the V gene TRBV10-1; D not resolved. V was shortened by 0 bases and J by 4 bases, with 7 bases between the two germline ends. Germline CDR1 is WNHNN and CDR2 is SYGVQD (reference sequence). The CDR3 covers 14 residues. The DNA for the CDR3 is TGCGCCAGCAGTGAGTCGATTGAGGGAAACACCATATATTTT. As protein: CASSESIEGNTIYF.

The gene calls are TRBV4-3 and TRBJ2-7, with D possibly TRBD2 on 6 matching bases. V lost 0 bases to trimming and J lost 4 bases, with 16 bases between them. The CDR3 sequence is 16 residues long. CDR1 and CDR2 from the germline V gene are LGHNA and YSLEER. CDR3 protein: CASSQDHGGLPYEQYF. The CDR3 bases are TGCGCCAGCAGCCAAGATCATGGAGGGCTGCCGTACGAGCAGTACTTC.

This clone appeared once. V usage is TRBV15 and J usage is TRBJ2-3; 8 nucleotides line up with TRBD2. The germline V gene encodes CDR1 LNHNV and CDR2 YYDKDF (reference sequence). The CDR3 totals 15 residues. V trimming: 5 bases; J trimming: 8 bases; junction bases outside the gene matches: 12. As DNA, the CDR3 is TGTGCCACCAGCGGGCCTTTTCGGGAGGGGGGTACGCAGTATTTT. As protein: CATSGPFREGGTQYF.

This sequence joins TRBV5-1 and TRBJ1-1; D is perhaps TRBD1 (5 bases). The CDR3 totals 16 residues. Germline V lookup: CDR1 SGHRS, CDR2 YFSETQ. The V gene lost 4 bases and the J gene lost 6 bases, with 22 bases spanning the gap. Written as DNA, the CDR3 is TGCGCCAGCAGCCCGGCCGGGGGGGGGAGATTCGCTGAAGCTTTCTTT. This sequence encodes CASSPAGGGRFAEAFF.